Sequencing of this TCR beta chain was carried out in a study of radiotherapy plus CTLA-4 blockade in lung cancer. Overall study findings and caveats: Once radiotherapy plus ipilimumab had been given, TCR clones derived from tumor expanded in blood. Strongest reported response predictors: early blood clone changes and post-radiation interferon-beta.

The repertoire was sequenced with immunoSEQ multiplex PCR; TCRdb's copy has only in-frame clones and lacks some. The sample carries approximately 33,000 clones, about 72% recorded once. Those with chemo-refractory metastatic non-small-cell lung cancer were treated with focal radiation combined with CTLA-4 blockade using ipilimumab. Germline CDR1 KGHSH, CDR2 LQKENI. The junction had 9 bases not matched to a gene; V was cut back by 2 bases and J by 5 bases. The CDR3 is 16 residues long. On this clone: Antigen: not known.

The TCR was taken from a human donor with non-small cell lung cancer who had stable disease on radiotherapy plus ipilimumab. This specimen consisted of peripheral blood, obtained from a patient treated with radiotherapy plus ipilimumab. The genes are TRBV18 and TRBJ2-5; 9 bases map to TRBD1. Here the CDR3 DNA reads TGTGCCAGCTCACCAGCCTCCGGGACAGGGTTTGAGACCCAGTACTTC. The encoded protein is CASSPASGTGFETQYF.